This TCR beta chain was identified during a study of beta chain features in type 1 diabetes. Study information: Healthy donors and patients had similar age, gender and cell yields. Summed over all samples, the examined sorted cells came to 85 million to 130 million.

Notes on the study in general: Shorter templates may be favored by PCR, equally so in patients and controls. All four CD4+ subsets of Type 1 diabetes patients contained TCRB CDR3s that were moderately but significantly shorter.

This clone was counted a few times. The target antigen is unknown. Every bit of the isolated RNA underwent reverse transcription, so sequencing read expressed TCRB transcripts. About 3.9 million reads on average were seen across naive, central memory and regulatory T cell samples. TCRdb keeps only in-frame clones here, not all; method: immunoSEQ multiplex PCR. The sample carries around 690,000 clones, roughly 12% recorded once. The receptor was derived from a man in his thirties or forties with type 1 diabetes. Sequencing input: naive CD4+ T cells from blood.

The CDR3 loop reads CASSGPAAGTDEETQYF. The DNA of the CDR3 is TGTGCCAGCAGTGGACCGGCAGCCGGGACAGACGAAGAGACCCAGTACTTC. The chain uses TRBV25-1 and TRBJ2-5, with 7 bases that match TRBD1. J was trimmed by 3 bases and V by 4 bases; bases with no gene match: 14. CDR1 is MGHDK and CDR2 is SYGVNS in the germline V gene. The CDR3 totals 17 residues.